This TCR beta chain was documented in a study of blood T cell repertoires in COVID-19. Germline CDR1 reads KGHSH; CDR2 reads LQKENI. This CDR3 is built from 16 residues. The ends lost 0 bases at V and 3 bases at J; junction bases unmatched: 6. Only in-frame clones appear in the TCRdb table, and some are missing; sequencing was by immunoSEQ multiplex PCR. This table holds some 80,000 clones, more than 65% found once. The chain has TRBV18 and TRBJ1-2; the match to TRBD1 covers 8 bases. The material sequenced was peripheral blood. The TCR comes from a man of 80 years or more with acute or convalescent COVID-19. CDR3 DNA: TGTGCCAGCTCACCACCTCTTCCGACAGGGGACTATGGCTACACCTTC. Its translation is CASSPPLPTGDYGYTF.